What follows is one T cell receptor beta chain and its context. The target antigen is unknown. CDR1 and CDR2 from the germline V gene are SGHNT and YYREEE (reference sequence). CDR3 length equals 14 residues. Trimming took 5 bases from V and 4 from J; bases not matched to a gene: 9. Measured with immunoSEQ multiplex PCR; TCRdb has only the in-frame clones, and not every one. Found here are about 46,000 clones, 65% to 80% of them singletons; the top ten hold about 5.4%. Following an approximately 11-day culture, CD4+ T cells were purified. The individual was infected with SARS-CoV-2 between March and December 2020, as confirmed by PCR. Participants were given two doses of BNT162b2 or mRNA-1273 vaccine. This sample is part of a study of vaccination effects on CD4 cells after COVID-19. Study at large: Convalescent patients, a few in all, were sampled both early and late after vaccination. Each well held some 2.2 million PBMC cultured with about 9.9 ug/ml peptides and roughly 9 IU/ml IL-2. The median interval between the second dose and post-vaccine sampling was 72 days. Study-wide results and caveats: Infection-derived and vaccine-derived clones contracted markedly late after vaccination.

The rearrangement links TRBV5-4 to TRBJ2-7; 7 bases match TRBD2. The TCR comes from a human donor who had a prior SARS-CoV-2 infection. The sample consisted of CD4+ T cells from PBMCs cultured without peptide, taken after COVID-19 vaccination. CDR3 nucleotide sequence: TGTGCCAGCAGGGTGGGGGGGTCTGAGTACGAGCAGTACTTC. It is translated as CASRVGGSEYEQYF.